A single sample is the source of the 18 T cell receptor beta chains below, sequenced in a study of CD8 T cells in Susac syndrome. RNA totalling roughly 0.45 to 1 ug underwent reverse transcription with random hexamers. TCRdb passed the immunoSEQ multiplex PCR reads through MiXCR, listing each CDR3 protein once. The repertoire consists of 150,000 to 200,000 distinct CDR3 sequences, with 80% to 95% occurring once and the leading ten covering just over 0.13%. The sequencing input was CD4+ T cells from PBMCs. Source of these receptors: a human donor in good health.

The chain employs TRBV25-1 and TRBJ2-7; 12 bases line up with TRBD1. The CDR3 totals 13 residues. V gave up 6 bases and J gave up 6 bases; unmatched junction bases: 3. In germline, CDR1 is MGHDK, CDR2 SYGVNS. CDR3 coding DNA: TGTGCCAGCAGGGGACAGGGGGCAGGCGAGCAGTACTTC. Residues: CASRGQGAGEQYF.

This chain links TRBV7-2 with TRBJ2-5; D might be TRBD1 (5 bases). V was pared by 3 bases and J by 6 bases, with 14 bases between. The CDR3 contains 14 residues. The germline V gene encodes CDR1 SGHTA and CDR2 FQGNSA. CDR3 sequence (DNA): TGTGCCAGCAGCTTTGGGCAGGGCGGACAGACCCAGTACTTC. Its protein is CASSFGQGGQTQYF.

The gene calls are TRBV12-5 and TRBJ2-3; the D gene is possibly TRBD2 (5 bases). The length of the CDR3 is 18 residues. From germline, CDR1 is LGHNT and CDR2 FRNRAP. V dropped 0 bases and J dropped 2 bases, with 18 bases sitting between them. CDR3 nucleotide sequence: TGTGCTAGTGGTTTGGTACCCGACGGACTTTCGGACACAGATACGCAGTATTTT. Protein product: CASGLVPDGLSDTDTQYF.

The chain employs TRBV7-3 and TRBJ1-2, with 8 nucleotides matching TRBD1. This CDR3 contains 14 residues. Per the germline V gene, CDR1 is SGHTA and CDR2 is FQGTGA. V was pared by 6 bases and J by 0 bases, with 3 bases of the junction left unmatched. CDR3 region: CASREQGANYGYTF. The CDR3 region has the DNA TGTGCCAGCAGAGAACAGGGGGCTAACTATGGCTACACCTTC.

CDR3 DNA sequence: TGTGCCAGCAGGTTCGAGGGGTCTGGGGCCAACGTCCTGACTTTC. It translates to CASRFEGSGANVLTF. V is TRBV7-2 and J is TRBJ2-6; D possibly matches TRBD1 or TRBD2 (5 bases each). The CDR3 is 15 amino acids. The V end lost 6 bases, the J end lost 1 base, and 10 bases lay between the germline ends. Germline loops: CDR1 SGHTA, CDR2 FQGNSA.

The chain has TRBV3-1 and TRBJ1-1; weak D call: TRBD1 (5 bases). Germline CDR1 and CDR2: LGHDT and YNNKEL (reference sequence). The CDR3 totals 15 residues. V lost 4 bases to trimming and J lost 1 base, with 13 bases between them. Here the CDR3 reads CASSPLQAGNTEAFF. The CDR3 region has the DNA TGTGCCAGCAGCCCCTTACAGGCAGGGAACACTGAAGCTTTCTTT.

The V gene is TRBV30, the J gene TRBJ2-7; D may be TRBD2 (5 bases). Germline V gene sequence: CDR1 GTSNPN, CDR2 SVGIG (reference sequence). Deletions cut 2 bases from V and 2 bases from J, with 16 bases between. The CDR3 is 15 residues long. The CDR3 DNA follows: TGTGCCTGGAGTCCCCCCAGGACTGGACCCTACGAGCAGTACTTC. Protein: CAWSPPRTGPYEQYF.

The chain employs TRBV12-3 or TRBV12-4 and TRBJ2-7; D may be TRBD1 (5 bases). V shed 6 bases and J shed 0 bases, with 15 bases lying between them. The CDR3 is made up of 15 amino acids. The CDR3 sequence is CASSPVDRPSYEQYF. The CDR3 region has the DNA TGTGCCAGCAGCCCCGTCGACAGACCCTCCTACGAGCAGTACTTC.

The rearrangement joins TRBV20-1 to TRBJ1-3, with D possibly matching TRBD1 (5 bases). The CDR3 extends over 15 amino acids. Germline V gene lookup returns CDR1 DFQATT and CDR2 SNEGSKA (reference sequence). The V end was cut by 5 bases, the J end by 4 bases, with 18 bases between. The CDR3: CSAPQRGGPGNTIYF. CDR3 bases: TGCAGTGCTCCCCAGAGGGGAGGGCCGGGAAACACCATATATTTT.

The chain recombines TRBV5-1 with TRBJ1-4, with D possibly being TRBD1 (5 bases). The CDR3 consists of 15 residues. Trimming removed 4 bases from V and 3 bases from J, with 13 bases in between. Germline V CDR1 and CDR2: SGHRS, YFSETQ. The CDR3 sequence is CASSPWGTSNEKLFF. The DNA for the CDR3 is TGCGCCAGCAGCCCCTGGGGCACCTCTAATGAAAAACTGTTTTTT.

This sequence joins TRBV12-3 or TRBV12-4 and TRBJ2-2; D is unresolved. V lost 5 bases and J lost 4, with 11 bases in between. The CDR3 is 14 residues long. The CDR3 sequence is CASSPWTITGELFF. DNA for the CDR3: TGTGCCAGCAGTCCCTGGACCATCACCGGGGAGCTGTTTTTT.

Notes on this clonotype: A read error may account for a junction end that differs from germline. The chain combines TRBV5-1 with TRBJ1-4; D possibly corresponds to TRBD1 (5 bases). CDR1 SGHRS and CDR2 YFSETQ come from the germline V gene. The CDR3 is made up of 14 amino acids. The CDR3 sequence: CASNLGGTNEKLFF. The CDR3 DNA sequence: TGCGCCAGCAACTTGGGGGGAACTAATGAAAAACTGTTTTTT. Full variable domain (rest looked up from reference TRBV5-1 and TRBJ1-4): KAGVTQTPRYLIKTRGQQVTLSCSPISGHRSVSWYQQTPGQGLQFLFEYFSETQRNKGNFPGRFSGRQFSNSRSEMNVSTLELGDSALYLCASNLGGTNEKLFFGSGTQLSVL.

V usage is TRBV5-6 and J usage is TRBJ1-1; D unresolved. The V and J ends lost 1 base and 3 bases respectively, with 13 bases between them. Per the germline V gene, CDR1 is SGHDT and CDR2 is YYEEEE. The CDR3 consists of 15 residues. CDR3: CASSLLVEVDTEAFF. CDR3 sequence (DNA): TGTGCCAGCAGCTTGTTGGTGGAAGTAGACACTGAAGCTTTCTTT.

The chain employs TRBV4-1 and TRBJ1-4, with a possible D match to TRBD1 (5 bases). Germline CDR1 is MGHRA and CDR2 is YSYEKL. V was shortened by 4 bases and J by 0 bases, with 9 bases between the two germline ends. This CDR3 spans 15 amino acids. CDR3 loop: CASSLGTATNEKLFF. The CDR3 DNA reads TGCGCCAGCAGCCTCGGGACTGCAACTAATGAAAAACTGTTTTTT.

This clonotype showed up just once. The V call is TRBV20-1, the J call TRBJ2-1; TRBD2 agrees at 13 bases. Germline CDR1 reads DFQATT; CDR2 reads SNEGSKA (reference sequence). V was clipped by 4 bases and J by 5 bases; unmatched bases: 2. The CDR3 contains 14 residues. Here the CDR3 DNA reads TGCAGTGCTACGGGACTAGCGGGACACAATGAGCAGTTCTTC. This translates into CSATGLAGHNEQFF.

This clonotype was observed a handful of times. The chain couples TRBV11-1 to TRBJ2-2; maybe TRBD2 (5 bases). Deletions cut 5 bases from V and 2 bases from J, with 12 bases between. The CDR3 has 15 amino acids. Germline-derived CDR1 and CDR2 are SGHAT and FQDESV (reference sequence). The CDR3 here is CASSLSRGNTGELFF. CDR3 bases: TGTGCCAGCAGCCTCTCCCGGGGAAACACCGGGGAGCTGTTTTTT.

V and J are TRBV3-1 and TRBJ2-7; TRBD2 matches 8 bases. The V gene end was trimmed by 3 bases and the J gene end by 3 bases; junction bases not matched to a gene: 4. Per germline, CDR1 LGHDT and CDR2 YNNKEL (reference sequence). CDR3 size: 14 residues. CDR3 protein: CASSHAGGNYEQYF. In nucleotides, the CDR3 is TGTGCCAGCAGCCATGCGGGGGGCAACTACGAGCAGTACTTC.

The chain employs TRBV9 and TRBJ1-5; 9 nucleotides match TRBD1. The CDR3 spans 13 residues. From germline, CDR1 is SGDLS and CDR2 YYNGEE. With 4 bases clipped from V and 8 bases from J, the junction kept 4 bases outside the gene matches. CDR3 DNA: TGTGCCAGCAGCTCCAGGACAGGGGAGCCCCAGCATTTT. It is translated as CASSSRTGEPQHF.